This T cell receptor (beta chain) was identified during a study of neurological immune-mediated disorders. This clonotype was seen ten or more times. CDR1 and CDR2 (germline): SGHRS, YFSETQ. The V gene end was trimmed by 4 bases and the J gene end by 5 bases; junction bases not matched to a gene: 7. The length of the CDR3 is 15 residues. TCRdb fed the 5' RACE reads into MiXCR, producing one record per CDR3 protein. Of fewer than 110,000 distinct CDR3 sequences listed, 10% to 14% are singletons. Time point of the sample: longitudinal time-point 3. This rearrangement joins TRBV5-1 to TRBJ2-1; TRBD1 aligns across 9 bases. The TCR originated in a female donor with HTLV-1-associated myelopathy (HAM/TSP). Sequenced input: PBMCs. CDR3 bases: TGCGCCAGCAGCCACGGGACAGGGACAAACAATGAGCAGTTCTTC. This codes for CASSHGTGTNNEQFF.